Below are 2 T cell receptor beta chains sequenced from a single sample in a study of cytomegalovirus exposure and HLA in healthy donors. 13 Jbeta primers and 60 Vbeta primers were used for the PCR. The method was immunoSEQ multiplex PCR; TCRdb's version includes in-frame clones alone and lacks a portion of them. The table records 130,000 or so clones, 75% to 85% of them present only once. The sequenced sample consisted of PBMCs. The receptors here all came from a woman between 45 and 65 years old in good health and CMV-seropositive.

V and J are TRBV5-4 and TRBJ2-1; the match to TRBD2 covers 12 bases. J gave up 10 bases and V 3 bases, and 8 bases lay outside the gene matches. CDR3 length equals 15 residues. Germline V gene lookup returns CDR1 SGHNT and CDR2 YYREEE (reference sequence). The chain's CDR3 is CASSSASGGAHEQFF. The CDR3 bases are TGTGCCAGCAGCTCCGCTAGCGGGGGGGCGCACGAGCAGTTCTTC. Full variable domain (rest looked up from reference TRBV5-4 and TRBJ2-1): ETGVTQSPTHLIKTRGQQVTLRCSSQSGHNTVSWYQQALGQGPQFIFQYYREEENGRGNFPPRFSGLQFPNYSSELNVNALELDDSALYLCASSSASGGAHEQFFGPGTRLTVL.

This clone was recorded a few times. The chain recombines TRBV10-3 with TRBJ2-7; TRBD1 agrees at 11 bases. With 10 bases clipped from V and 0 bases from J, the junction kept 5 bases outside the gene matches. This CDR3 region has 14 residues. From germline, CDR1 is ENHRY and CDR2 SYGVKD. The CDR3 loop reads CATRGTGGSYEQYF. Written as DNA, the CDR3 is TGTGCCACACGCGGGACAGGGGGCTCCTACGAGCAGTACTTC.